The 9 T cell receptor beta chains listed next were all sequenced from one sample in a study of cytomegalovirus exposure and HLA in healthy donors. In the PCR, 60 Vbeta and 13 Jbeta primers were used. Only in-frame clones appear in the TCRdb table, and some are missing; sequencing was by immunoSEQ multiplex PCR. This sample yields under 200,000 clones, of which 81% are seen a single time; 3.4% belongs to the top ten. The sequenced material came from PBMCs. The receptors derive from a man aged 35 to 55 in good health and CMV-seropositive.

V and J are TRBV18 and TRBJ2-7; D remains unclear. The germline gives CDR1 KGHSH, CDR2 LQKENI. This CDR3 is 14 amino acids long. With 0 bases removed from V and 2 bases from J, the gap between germline ends came to 8 bases. The CDR3 DNA sequence: TGTGCCAGCTCACCACCGGGCCGAGCCTACGAGCAGTACTTC. This sequence encodes CASSPPGRAYEQYF.

V usage is TRBV2 and J usage is TRBJ2-5, with a possible D match to TRBD1 (5 bases). Germline values: CDR1 SNHLY, CDR2 FYNNEI. There are 15 residues in the CDR3. The V and J ends lost 5 bases and 8 bases respectively, with 21 bases between them. CDR3 sequence (DNA): TGTGCCAGCAGTCCCCCCGCGCAGGGTAAGGATACCCAGTACTTC. It yields the protein CASSPPAQGKDTQYF.

In this sample, this clone turned up once. The gene calls are TRBV13 and TRBJ1-1, with 11 positions matching TRBD1. Germline loops: CDR1 PRHDT, CDR2 FYEKMQ (reference sequence). This CDR3 is 14 amino acids long. J gave up 7 bases and V 8 bases, and 9 bases lay outside the gene matches. CDR3 in DNA: TGTGCCAGCGGACCGGGACAGGGGGTAGGTGAAGCTTTCTTT. Protein sequence: CASGPGQGVGEAFF.

In its sample, this clone was seen once. The chain joins TRBV5-1 to TRBJ2-3; D not certain. V lost 0 bases and J lost 1, with 9 bases in between. Looked up from germline, CDR1 is SGHRS and CDR2 is YFSETQ. The CDR3 is made up of 15 amino acids. CDR3 sequence (DNA): TGCGCCAGCAGCTTGGCCTCGGCGGGCACAGATACGCAGTATTTT. The encoded protein is CASSLASAGTDTQYF.

The rearrangement joins TRBV9 to TRBJ2-7, with 9 bases aligning to TRBD1. The CDR3 spans 13 residues. The junction had 10 bases not matched to a gene; V was cut back by 3 bases and J by 12 bases. Germline V gives CDR1 SGDLS, CDR2 YYNGEE. In DNA form, the CDR3 reads TGTGCCAGCAGCGAATGGACAGGGGTAAAGCTGTACTTC. Amino acid sequence: CASSEWTGVKLYF.

J is TRBJ1-1 and V is TRBV11-2, with 8 bases identical to TRBD1. Per the germline V gene, CDR1 is SGHAT and CDR2 is FQNNGV. Trimming at V came to 1 base and at J to 4 bases, leaving 5 bases not matched to a gene. The CDR3 covers 15 residues. In DNA, the CDR3 is TGTGCCAGCAGCTTAGGAGGGACAGGTCGCACTGAAGCTTTCTTT. It translates to CASSLGGTGRTEAFF.

This clone was recorded only once. The chain joins TRBV6-5 to TRBJ2-2; D is unresolved. The V and J ends lost 7 bases and 4 bases respectively, with 13 bases between them. The CDR3 has 14 amino acids. The germline gives CDR1 MNHEY, CDR2 SVGAGI. The CDR3 spells CASNARATTGELFF. CDR3 DNA: TGTGCCAGCAACGCAAGAGCCACCACCGGGGAGCTGTTTTTT.

The chain has TRBV27 and TRBJ2-7; 10 positions agree with TRBD2. The germline gives CDR1 MNHEY, CDR2 SMNVEV (reference sequence). Germline trimming cut 2 bases from V and 1 base from J; bases unmatched to any gene: 2. This CDR3 is 15 amino acids long. In DNA form, the CDR3 reads TGTGCCAGCAGTTTAACTAGCGGGGTTTCCTACGAGCAGTACTTC. Residues: CASSLTSGVSYEQYF.

The sample holds a few counts of this clone. Here the CDR3 DNA reads TGTGCCAGCAGCTCCGGGACAGGGAGCTCCTACGAGCAGTACTTC. Translating it yields CASSSGTGSSYEQYF. J is TRBJ2-7 and V is TRBV7-9; 9 nucleotides align to TRBD1. With 4 bases clipped from V and 0 bases from J, the junction kept 4 bases outside the gene matches. Germline CDR1 reads SEHNR; CDR2 reads FQNEAQ (reference sequence). This CDR3 contains 15 residues.